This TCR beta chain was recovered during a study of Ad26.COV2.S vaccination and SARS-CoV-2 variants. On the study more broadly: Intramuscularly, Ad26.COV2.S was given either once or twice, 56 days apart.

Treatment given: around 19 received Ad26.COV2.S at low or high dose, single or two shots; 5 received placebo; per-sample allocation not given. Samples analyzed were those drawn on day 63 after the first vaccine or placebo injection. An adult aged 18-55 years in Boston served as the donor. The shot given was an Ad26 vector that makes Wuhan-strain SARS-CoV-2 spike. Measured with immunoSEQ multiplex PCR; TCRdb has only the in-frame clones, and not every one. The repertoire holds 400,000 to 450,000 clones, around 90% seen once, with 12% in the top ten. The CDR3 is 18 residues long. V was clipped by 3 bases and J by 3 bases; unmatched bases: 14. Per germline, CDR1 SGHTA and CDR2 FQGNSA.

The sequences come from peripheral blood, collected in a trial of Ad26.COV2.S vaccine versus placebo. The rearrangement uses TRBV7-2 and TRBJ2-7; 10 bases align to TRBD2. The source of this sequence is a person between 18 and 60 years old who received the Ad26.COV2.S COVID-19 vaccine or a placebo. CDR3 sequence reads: CASSFSIFTSGADYEQYF. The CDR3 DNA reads TGTGCCAGCAGCTTCTCAATTTTTACTAGCGGGGCGGACTACGAGCAGTACTTC.